The clone carrying this T cell receptor beta chain was detected only a few times. What it binds is not known. MiXCR, run by TCRdb on the RT-PCR reads, gives a single entry per CDR3 protein. The sample gives about 520,000 distinct CDR3 sequences, approximately 11% of which show up once; roughly 12% is in the top ten. This record belongs to a study of response to subunit inactivated influenza vaccine. General observations from the study: Few additional T cells are recruited per seasonal influenza vaccination, authors suggested.

From germline, CDR1 is MGHRA and CDR2 YSYEKL. Losses at the gene ends were 2 bases for V and 6 bases for J; bases not matched to a gene: 6. The CDR3 is 16 amino acids. This chain connects TRBV4-1 to TRBJ1-5, with 11 bases fitting TRBD1. The TCR originated in a man aged 50-59 years who received an inactivated influenza vaccine. The sequences come from PBMCs from blood, collected more than 35 days after vaccination. CDR3 DNA: TGCGCCAGCAGCCAACTTGGGACAGGGGGGCCTCAGCCCCAGCATTTT. This encodes CASSQLGTGGPQPQHF.